Sequencing of this T cell receptor beta chain was carried out in a study of blood T cells in healthy people across ages. Primed by a sample-barcoded 5' primer and a J-beta primer mix, a second PCR proceeded for about 6 to 12 cycles. A 12-random-nucleotide template-switch adaptor tagged each cDNA molecule. TCRdb used MiXCR to reprocess the 5' RACE reads, holding one entry per CDR3 protein. The top ten clones hold over 10% of a sample with 700,000 to 850,000 distinct CDR3 sequences, around 36% of them seen once. Findings and limits, study-wide: Because sorting was not performed, PBMCs prevented conclusive naive versus antigen-experienced comparison.

This CDR3 has 15 residues. Germline CDR1 is LNHDA and CDR2 is SQIVND (reference sequence). The germline V and J ends were trimmed by 1 base and 3 bases, with 10 bases remaining between them. Donation came from healthy Caucasian individuals in Russia who were aged about 6 to 95. Each individual donor underwent a draw of ten milliliters of peripheral blood. Turning to this clonotype: Its antigen is currently unknown.

The specimen was blood. The chain employs TRBV19 and TRBJ1-5; D is unresolved. The receptor comes from a man aged 18 to 35 in good health. CDR3 nucleotide sequence: TGTGCCAGTAGTATAGTGCAGGCTGCCAATCAGCCCCAGCATTTT. It yields the protein CASSIVQAANQPQHF.